This T cell receptor beta chain was retrieved from a study of blood T cell repertoires in COVID-19. Study-wide context: T cells, B-cell-depleted T cells, or PBMCs provided the cDNA or gDNA that served as material.

Authors' processing steps: Quantification of nucleated cells was approximated via reference gene primer amplification. Profiled with immunoSEQ multiplex PCR; TCRdb holds only in-frame clones, not every one. That table furnishes V, J and clone size, whereas the DNA furnished D and trimming. The table includes roughly 240,000 clones, approximately 80% detected once. Sequencing used peripheral blood. The TCR originated in a man in his forties who had recovered from COVID-19.

The CDR3 is CASSLGGDYGYTF. The CDR3 DNA is TGTGCCAGCAGCTTAGGGGGGGACTATGGCTACACCTTC. V gene TRBV7-2 combines with J gene TRBJ1-2, with TRBD1 as a possible D gene (5 bases). Trimming left V 1 base short and J 3 bases short, with 6 bases between. The CDR3 runs to 13 residues. CDR1 and CDR2 from the germline V gene are SGHTA and FQGNSA.